This T cell receptor (beta chain) appears in the sequencing data of a study of T cell responses to AZD1222 COVID-19 vaccine. General study findings and limits: Donors were chiefly white British, with a greater number of females, and clonal diversity was perhaps underestimated.

A note on this clone: Its antigen remains unidentified.

The data were produced by immunoSEQ multiplex PCR, yet TCRdb's version contains in-frame clones alone and is incomplete. The sample includes 100,000 to 140,000 clones, approximately 92% seen only once; the top ten take roughly 8.9%. The sequence was obtained from an adult who received the AZD1222 COVID-19 vaccine. The sample consisted of peripheral blood, taken 28 days after the second AZD1222 dose.

CDR3 protein: CASSERDLRWNEQFF. Here the CDR3 DNA reads TGTGCCAGCAGTGAAAGGGACCTCCGTTGGAATGAGCAGTTCTTC. This rearrangement joins TRBV6-1 to TRBJ2-1; the D call may be TRBD1 or TRBD2 (5 bases each). The germline V and J ends were trimmed by 2 bases and 7 bases, with 15 bases remaining between them. This CDR3 is 15 amino acids long. Germline lookup yields CDR1 MNHNS and CDR2 SASEGT.